This is a list of T cell receptor beta chains from one sample in a study of shared clonotypes between healthy human individuals. Here immunoSEQ multiplex PCR was the method, and the copy in TCRdb shows in-frame clones only, minus some. The top ten clones hold more than 20% of a sample with approximately 110,000 clones, around 71% of them seen once. The sequenced material came from memory CD8+ T cells sorted from blood. These receptors were taken from a woman in her 30s in good health. Each CDR3 is given with its conserved first and last residue. A D gene is named only where the DNA matches it firmly. Only some rows state a clone size, as once, few, many or a class for expanded clones.

TGTGCCAGCAGTGAATCAAATCCGGGACAGGGGGAATACAATGAGCAGTTCTTC | CASSESNPGQGEYNEQFF | TRBJ2-1 | TRBV25-1 | . | TRBD1
TGCGCCAGCAGCCCCGGACTACCGGTTAACGGGGAGCTGTTTTTT | CASSPGLPVNGELFF | TRBJ2-2 | TRBV4-1 | . | .
TGTGCCAGCAACCCGTCGGGGGGAGGCGTCAACAATGAGCAGTTCTTC | CASNPSGGGVNNEQFF | TRBJ2-1 | TRBV11-2 | . | TRBD2
TGTGCCAGCAGTGACGAGGGAGGGAGCACAGATACGCAGTATTTT | CASSDEGGSTDTQYF | TRBJ2-3 | TRBV6-4 | . | TRBD2
TGTGCCAGCAGTCCGATCAAACTAGCGGGAGGCCCCGGGGGTACCGGGGAGCTGTTTTTT | CASSPIKLAGGPGGTGELFF | TRBJ2-2 | TRBV28 | . | TRBD2
TGTGCCTGGAGTGTGACAGGGTCCCCCGAGACCCAGTACTTC | CAWSVTGSPETQYF | TRBJ2-5 | TRBV30 | . | TRBD1
TGTGCCAGCAGTGAAGGAACTTCCCCGGCGGAGACCCAGTACTTC | CASSEGTSPAETQYF | TRBJ2-5 | TRBV25-1 | few | .
TGCGCCAGCAGTGAAGAAGGAGCGGGTACGCAGTATTTT | CASSEEGAGTQYF | TRBJ2-3 | TRBV10-1 | . | .
TGTGCCAGCAGTTTAACAGGGGGTTACACTGAAGCTTTCTTT | CASSLTGGYTEAFF | TRBJ1-1 | TRBV27 | . | TRBD1
TGTGCCAGCAGTGAAGGAAGGGACCAAGAGACCCAGTACTTC | CASSEGRDQETQYF | TRBJ2-5 | TRBV6-1 | many | .
TGTACCCCCGAGGGGGGATCCTTCTATGGCTACACCTTC | CTPEGGSFYGYTF | TRBJ1-2 | TRBV6-6 | . | .
TGTGCCATCAGTGAGTCCCCCTACGAGCAGTACTTC | CAISESPYEQYF | TRBJ2-7 | TRBV10-3 | once | .
TGTGCCAGCAGTAGACTAGGGGATAACACCGGGGAGCTGTTTTTT | CASSRLGDNTGELFF | TRBJ2-2 | TRBV6-5 | many | .
TGTGCCAGCAGCTACTTGACAGGGGACACCGGGGAGCTGTTTTTT | CASSYLTGDTGELFF | TRBJ2-2 | TRBV7-3 | many | TRBD1
TGTGCCAGCAGCTTCGCGACAGGGAGCGAGCAGTACTTC | CASSFATGSEQYF | TRBJ2-7 | TRBV5-6 | . | TRBD1
TGTGCCAGCAGTACCGGGGGACATCAGCCCCAGCATTTT | CASSTGGHQPQHF | TRBJ1-5 | TRBV2 | . | .
TGTGCCAGTAGTTATATTGACGAGCAGTACTTC | CASSYIDEQYF | TRBJ2-7 | TRBV19 | few | .
TGTGCCAGCAGCGTAGCTTGGGGTAACGAGCAGTACTTC | CASSVAWGNEQYF | TRBJ2-7 | TRBV9 | many | .
TGTGCCAGCAGCGTAGTTGGGAACACTGAAGCTTTCTTT | CASSVVGNTEAFF | TRBJ1-1 | TRBV7-8 | many | .
TGTGCCAGCAGCCGCACAGATACGCAGTATTTT | CASSRTDTQYF | TRBJ2-3 | TRBV5-5 | . | .
TGTGCCAGCAGCTTAGATTATGGGGGGAAGGAAAAACTGTTTTTT | CASSLDYGGKEKLFF | TRBJ1-4 | TRBV11-2 | . | .
TGTGCCAGCAGCTTAGGTACGCGCAACGGTTACACCGGGGAGCTGTTTTTT | CASSLGTRNGYTGELFF | TRBJ2-2 | TRBV7-9 | . | .
TGTGCCAGCAGCTTACTAGGACAGGTTCCCTACGAGCAGTACTTC | CASSLLGQVPYEQYF | TRBJ2-7 | TRBV7-9 | . | TRBD1
TGTGCCTGGAGGGGACAGGGGTCGTACGAGCAGTACTTC | CAWRGQGSYEQYF | TRBJ2-7 | TRBV30 | . | TRBD1
TGTGCCAGCCGGACTAGCGGGAGCATTAGGGAGCTGTTTTTT | CASRTSGSIRELFF | TRBJ2-2 | TRBV7-9 | . | TRBD2
TGTGCCACCAGCAGAAATCTCGGGAGGGGGAATGAAAAACTGTTTTTT | CATSRNLGRGNEKLFF | TRBJ1-4 | TRBV15 | . | .
TGTGCCAGCAGTTTAATAAGGACAGCGACCTACGAGCAGTACTTC | CASSLIRTATYEQYF | TRBJ2-7 | TRBV28 | once | .
TGCGCCAGCAGCCAAGATCCGACTGCCTCCCTTCCCCAGCATTTT | CASSQDPTASLPQHF | TRBJ1-5 | TRBV4-1 | . | .
TGTGCCAGCAGGTTGCCGGGACAGCCTGGGGAGCAGTACTTC | CASRLPGQPGEQYF | TRBJ2-7 | TRBV2 | . | TRBD1
TGCGCCAGCAGCCAACCGGACAGCAATCAGCCCCAGCATTTT | CASSQPDSNQPQHF | TRBJ1-5 | TRBV4-1 | . | .
TGTGCCAGCAGTTACTCGGGGCAGGCCAGCTCCTACGAGCAGTACTTC | CASSYSGQASSYEQYF | TRBJ2-7 | TRBV6-5 | . | .
TGCGCCAGCAGCTTAATAGCCCAGGGTCCGCGCTCCTACAATGAGCAGTTCTTC | CASSLIAQGPRSYNEQFF | TRBJ2-1 | TRBV5-1 | . | .
TGTGCCAGCAGCTTAGGGGACAGGGGGCACTATGGCTACACCTTC | CASSLGDRGHYGYTF | TRBJ1-2 | TRBV7-9 | . | TRBD1
TGTGCCAGCAGCCAAGAGTACACAGATACGCAGTATTTT | CASSQEYTDTQYF | TRBJ2-3 | TRBV14 | . | .
TGTGCCAGCAGCTCAGACTCGTTTTACGAGCAGTACTTC | CASSSDSFYEQYF | TRBJ2-7 | TRBV6-5 | . | .
TGTGCCAGCAGCAGGATAGGGACAGACTCCTACGAGCAGTACTTC | CASSRIGTDSYEQYF | TRBJ2-7 | TRBV7-9 | once | TRBD1
TGTGCCAGTAAGGCAAGCATTGAAGCTTTCTTT | CASKASIEAFF | TRBJ1-1 | TRBV19 | medium-sized | .
TGTGCCAGCAGTGAATCTGCGACAGTACCTAATGAAAAACTGTTTTTT | CASSESATVPNEKLFF | TRBJ1-4 | TRBV25-1 | many | .
TGTGCCAGCAGTCACCTAGCGGGAGCCGGCAATGAGCAGTTCTTC | CASSHLAGAGNEQFF | TRBJ2-1 | TRBV6-1 | few | TRBD2
TGTGCCAGCAGTGATTTTGGGTTACTAGCGGGAGGTTCAGATACGCAGTATTTT | CASSDFGLLAGGSDTQYF | TRBJ2-3 | TRBV2 | . | TRBD2
TGCAGCGCCGCGGTATACACTAACAATGAGCAGTTCTTC | CSAAVYTNNEQFF | TRBJ2-1 | TRBV29-1 | . | .
TGTGCCAGCAGTCCGGGACAGGGATCCTACGAGCAGTACTTC | CASSPGQGSYEQYF | TRBJ2-7 | TRBV6-5 | . | TRBD1
TGTGCCAGCAGCTCCGGGACTAGCCTAACCAATCCCTACGAGCAGTACTTC | CASSSGTSLTNPYEQYF | TRBJ2-7 | TRBV5-6 | few | TRBD2
TGTGCCAGCGGAGGCCTAGGAAACACCATATATTTT | CASGGLGNTIYF | TRBJ1-3 | TRBV5-6 | . | .
TGCGCCAGCAGCCGGACAGCCTACGAGCAGTACTTC | CASSRTAYEQYF | TRBJ2-7 | TRBV5-1 | . | .
TGTGCCAGCAGCCCGACCCGACTAGCGGGTAGCACAGATACGCAGTATTTT | CASSPTRLAGSTDTQYF | TRBJ2-3 | TRBV7-9 | few | TRBD2
TGTGCCAGCAGTGAGGACAATCAGCCCCAGCATTTT | CASSEDNQPQHF | TRBJ1-5 | TRBV25-1 | once | .
TGTGCCAGCAGCTTTACAGATACGCAGTATTTT | CASSFTDTQYF | TRBJ2-3 | TRBV11-2 | . | .
TGTGCCAGTAGTATATTGAGACTGACGAACACCGGGGAGCTGTTTTTT | CASSILRLTNTGELFF | TRBJ2-2 | TRBV19 | . | .
TGCGCCAGCAGCCGATCTCTAGCCTCATTAGCCAAAAACATTCAGTACTTC | CASSRSLASLAKNIQYF | TRBJ2-4 | TRBV5-1 | . | .
TGTGCCAGCAGGGTGACAGGGGACAATCAGCCCCAGCATTTT | CASRVTGDNQPQHF | TRBJ1-5 | TRBV28 | . | TRBD1
TGTGCCAGCTCACCCAAGGACAGGGGCTACGAGCAGTACTTC | CASSPKDRGYEQYF | TRBJ2-7 | TRBV18 | . | TRBD1
TGTGCCAGCAGATACGGGACTAGCGGGAGAACCGGGGAGCTGTTTTTT | CASRYGTSGRTGELFF | TRBJ2-2 | TRBV6-5 | . | TRBD2
TGTGCCAGCAGTCCGGGACTAGCGAGCTACAATGAGCAGTTCTTC | CASSPGLASYNEQFF | TRBJ2-1 | TRBV27 | . | TRBD2